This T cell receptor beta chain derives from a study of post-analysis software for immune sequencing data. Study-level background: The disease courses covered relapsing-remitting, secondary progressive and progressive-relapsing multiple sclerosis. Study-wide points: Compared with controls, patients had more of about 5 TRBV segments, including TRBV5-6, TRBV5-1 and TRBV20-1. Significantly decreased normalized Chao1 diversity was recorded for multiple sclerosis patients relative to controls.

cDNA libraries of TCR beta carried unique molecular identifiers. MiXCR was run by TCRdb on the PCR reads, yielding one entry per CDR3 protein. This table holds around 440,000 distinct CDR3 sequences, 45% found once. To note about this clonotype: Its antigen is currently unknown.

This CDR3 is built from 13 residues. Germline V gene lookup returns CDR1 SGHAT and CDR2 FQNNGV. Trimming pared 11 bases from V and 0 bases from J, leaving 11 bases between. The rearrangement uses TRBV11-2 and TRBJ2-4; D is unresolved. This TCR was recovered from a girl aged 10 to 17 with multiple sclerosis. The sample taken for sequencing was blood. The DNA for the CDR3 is TGTGCCGTTTTGGTGAGAGCCAAAAACATTCAGTACTTC. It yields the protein CAVLVRAKNIQYF.